The 5 T cell receptor beta chains below all came from one sample that was sequenced in a study of vaccination effects on CD4 cells after COVID-19. Only in-frame clones appear in the TCRdb table, and some are missing; sequencing was by immunoSEQ multiplex PCR. The top ten clones hold approximately 20% of a sample with about 55,000 clones, more than 60% of them seen once. These TCRs are of unknown antigen specificity. Within the ViraFEST assay, antigen-specific CD4+ T cells underwent expansion with viral peptide pools prior to sequencing. Following an approximately 9-day culture, CD4+ T cells were purified. Testing of the vaccine recipients showed negative nucleocapsid antibodies and no prior SARS-CoV-2 infection. The sequencing used CD4+ T cells from PBMCs cultured with SARS-CoV-2 spike peptides, collected before COVID-19 vaccination. The receptor source for this set is a human donor who received a COVID-19 vaccine.

The chain has TRBV2 and TRBJ1-1; TRBD1 matches at 7 bases. The V gene's germline CDR1 is SNHLY and CDR2 FYNNEI. This CDR3 is built from 15 residues. V shed 6 bases, J shed 1 base, and the junction held 8 bases outside the gene matches. The CDR3 DNA reads as TGTGCCAGCAGGGGGGGACACAGGGGGAACACTGAAGCTTTCTTT. Translated, it gives CASRGGHRGNTEAFF.

This chain joins TRBV4-3 and TRBJ1-2, with D unresolved. Germline loops: CDR1 LGHNA, CDR2 YSLEER. The CDR3 has 15 residues. Between the trimmed V and J ends, which lost 1 base and 3 bases, there was a span of 12 bases. The CDR3 DNA is TGCGCCAGCAGCCAAGGGCCCGACCTCCACTATGGCTACACCTTC. It translates to CASSQGPDLHYGYTF.

This chain uses TRBV7-6 with TRBJ1-3, with 7 bases identical to TRBD1. Germline V lookup: CDR1 SGHVS, CDR2 FNYEAQ. V shed 5 bases, J shed 0 bases, and the junction held 7 bases outside the gene matches. This CDR3 spans 16 amino acids. CDR3 coding DNA: TGTGCCAGCAGCAGTACAGGGGCGGCCTCTGGAAACACCATATATTTT. Translated: CASSSTGAASGNTIYF.

This clone was observed once. CDR3 residues: CASSGLAGADTQYF. CDR3 bases: TGTGCCAGCAGTGGGCTAGCGGGAGCTGATACGCAGTATTTT. The chain combines TRBV2 with TRBJ2-3; 10 nucleotides align to TRBD2. V lost 4 bases to trimming and J lost 6 bases; unmatched junction nucleotides: 4. Germline CDR1 SNHLY, CDR2 FYNNEI. The CDR3 consists of 14 residues.

The rearrangement links TRBV5-4 to TRBJ2-3, with 8 bases identical to TRBD1. CDR1 SGHNT and CDR2 YYREEE come from the germline V gene (reference sequence). V trimming: 4 bases; J trimming: 4 bases; junction bases outside the gene matches: 2. This CDR3 contains 13 residues. This chain's CDR3 is CASSGQGPDTQYF. Written as DNA, the CDR3 is TGTGCCAGCAGCGGACAGGGCCCAGATACGCAGTATTTT.